This TCR beta chain was found in a study of T cells in Graves' hyperthyroidism and ophthalmopathy. This clonotype was recorded many times. Its antigen is not known. Findings and caveats of the study: Model output signaled ophthalmopathy a median about seven months ahead of onset.

The CDR3 sequence is 18 residues long. V lost 4 bases to trimming and J lost 1 base; unmatched junction nucleotides: 13. Looked up from germline, CDR1 is SEHNR and CDR2 is FQNEAQ (reference sequence). When ophthalmopathy did not progress within 18 months, Graves' hyperthyroidism was considered stable. The PBMCs were sourced from fresh peripheral blood (10 ml). Using RNA transcripts as the source, TCR beta CDR3 regions were amplified. TCR CDR3 regions were first amplified by RT-PCR with HTBI primers. TCRdb reanalysed the multiplex PCR reads using MiXCR and keeps one entry per CDR3 protein. This sample yields 650,000 to 750,000 distinct CDR3 sequences, of which about 15% are seen a single time; about a tenth belongs to the top ten.

The sequenced sample consisted of blood. The J gene is TRBJ2-7, the V gene TRBV7-9; TRBD2 matches at 10 bases. The TCR sequence derives from a woman younger than 30 with Graves' hyperthyroidism. The CDR3 protein is CASSSTPRTSGNSYEQYF. The CDR3 DNA reads TGTGCCAGCAGCTCAACCCCTCGCACTAGCGGGAATTCCTACGAGCAGTACTTC.